One and the same sample provided the 21 T cell receptor beta chains below, sequenced in a study of T cell changes during pregnancy in multiple sclerosis. Sequenced by immunoSEQ multiplex PCR; TCRdb stores in-frame clones only, minus some. Here the sample spans 60,000 to 85,000 clones, just under 95% being singletons. This specimen consisted of peripheral blood, obtained after pregnancy. The receptors shown here come from a female donor in good health, enrolled as a control in a pregnancy study.

The rearrangement uses TRBV7-8 and TRBJ1-1; no definite D call. The CDR3 covers 13 residues. The germline V and J ends were trimmed by 4 bases and 6 bases, with 12 bases remaining between them. The germline V gene encodes CDR1 SGHVS and CDR2 FQNEAQ. The CDR3 DNA reads TGTGCCAGCAGCTCATCCTATGTGGCTGAAGCTTTCTTT. Protein sequence: CASSSSYVAEAFF.

The gene calls are TRBV25-1 and TRBJ2-1; no definite D call. In germline, CDR1 is MGHDK, CDR2 SYGVNS. The germline V and J ends were trimmed by 7 bases and 7 bases, with 8 bases remaining between them. The CDR3 has 11 amino acids. CDR3 protein: CASKGVNEQFF. For the CDR3, the DNA is TGTGCCAGCAAAGGAGTGAATGAGCAGTTCTTC. Together with reference TRBV25-1 and TRBJ2-1, the CDR3 gives the full variable domain: EADIYQTPRYLVIGTGKKITLECSQTMGHDKMYWYQQDPGMELHLIHYSYGVNSTEKGDLSSESTVSRIRTEHFPLTLESARPSHTSQYLCASKGVNEQFFGPGTRLTVL.

The gene calls are TRBV28 and TRBJ1-5, with 7 bases matching TRBD1. The junction had 0 bases not matched to a gene; V was cut back by 5 bases and J by 5 bases. CDR3 length: 12 amino acids. Germline V gives CDR1 MDHEN, CDR2 SYDVKM. This CDR3 is CASSQGDQPQHF. Here the CDR3 DNA reads TGTGCCAGCAGTCAGGGGGATCAGCCCCAGCATTTT.

The rearrangement joins TRBV4-2 to TRBJ1-4; tentatively, D is TRBD1 (5 bases). The V gene lost 1 base and the J gene lost 8 bases, with 14 bases spanning the gap. Germline CDR1 reads LGHNA; CDR2 reads YNFKEQ. CDR3 size: 15 residues. The CDR3 DNA sequence: TGTGCCAGCAGCCAAGGGGGGGGGTTTTTGGAAAAACTGTTTTTT. It yields the protein CASSQGGGFLEKLFF.

The J gene is TRBJ2-1, the V gene TRBV7-2, with 11 bases fitting TRBD2. CDR1 and CDR2 from the germline V gene are SGHTA and FQGNSA. The CDR3 consists of 15 residues. J was trimmed by 5 bases and V by 1 base; bases with no gene match: 1. As DNA, the CDR3 is TGTGCCAGCAGCTTAGTAGCGGGAGGGAACAATGAGCAGTTCTTC. Translation gives CASSLVAGGNNEQFF.

This clone has just one count. The DNA for the CDR3 is TGTGCCAGCAGTTTAGCAGGGTACACCGGGGAGCTGTTTTTT. The encoded protein is CASSLAGYTGELFF. The V call is TRBV27, the J call TRBJ2-2; TRBD1 is a possible D gene (5 bases). The ends were cut back, 2 bases at V and 3 bases at J, with 7 bases in the middle. Germline-derived CDR1 and CDR2 are MNHEY and SMNVEV (reference sequence). This CDR3 comprises 14 residues.

The CDR3 loop is CASTGGLSYNTDTQYF. Written as DNA, the CDR3 is TGTGCCAGCACGGGGGGCCTATCTTATAACACAGATACGCAGTATTTT. The chain couples TRBV27 to TRBJ2-3, with D perhaps matching TRBD2 (7 bases). Germline lookup yields CDR1 MNHEY and CDR2 SMNVEV (reference sequence). The CDR3 covers 16 residues. Trimming took 7 bases from V and 2 from J, leaving 19 bases between them.

This chain links TRBV5-1 with TRBJ1-3; a possible D gene is TRBD1 (6 bases). The CDR3 is 18 amino acids. Germline CDR1 is SGHRS and CDR2 is YFSETQ. V lost 0 bases and J lost 0, with 16 bases in between. The CDR3 reads CASSLAPLQGPSGNTIYF. The CDR3 nucleotides are TGCGCCAGCAGCTTGGCCCCGCTACAGGGCCCCTCTGGAAACACCATATATTTT.

The chain employs TRBV19 and TRBJ2-7; 10 bases map to TRBD1. The V segment lost 3 bases and the J segment 3 bases; nucleotides outside the gene matches: 2. The length of the CDR3 is 14 residues. Germline CDR1 LNHDA, CDR2 SQIVND (reference sequence). CDR3 nucleotides: TGTGCCAGTAGTATGACAGGGGGCTTCTACGAGCAGTACTTC. Encoded protein: CASSMTGGFYEQYF.

The chain has TRBV5-8 and TRBJ2-7; D is uncertain. The V gene lost 7 bases and the J gene lost 3 bases, with 14 bases spanning the gap. The CDR3 covers 13 residues. Per the germline V gene, CDR1 is SGHTS and CDR2 is YDEGEE. The CDR3, as DNA: TGTGCCAGCCGTCGGGTCGGAATCTACGAGCAGTACTTC. It is translated as CASRRVGIYEQYF.

The V call is TRBV15, the J call TRBJ2-1; D may be TRBD2 (5 bases). The V end lost 0 bases, the J end lost 3 bases, and 12 bases lay between the germline ends. This CDR3 contains 16 residues. Germline-derived CDR1 and CDR2 are LNHNV and YYDKDF (reference sequence). CDR3 amino acids: CATSRDGWTYYNEQFF. The CDR3 region has the DNA TGTGCCACCAGCAGAGATGGATGGACTTACTACAATGAGCAGTTCTTC.

This clone was seen a single time. The chain uses TRBV11-2 and TRBJ2-3, with D tentatively TRBD2 (5 bases). V lost 3 bases and J 5 bases, leaving 18 bases between the germline ends. CDR1 is SGHAT, CDR2 FQNNGV, per germline. There are 16 residues in the CDR3. The CDR3 here is CASSLRGYGVIDTQYF. In DNA, the CDR3 is TGTGCCAGCAGCTTGCGAGGCTACGGGGTGATAGATACGCAGTATTTT.

The chain employs TRBV7-2 and TRBJ1-5, with D possibly matching TRBD1 (5 bases). V was trimmed by 5 bases and J by 7 bases, leaving 15 bases between them. The CDR3 runs to 14 residues. Germline assignment: CDR1 SGHTA and CDR2 FQGNSA. Here the CDR3 DNA reads TGTGCCAGCAGCCCCACCCCAGGGAGGCAGCCCCAGCATTTT. It translates to CASSPTPGRQPQHF.

The V gene is TRBV19, the J gene TRBJ2-1, with D unresolved. This CDR3 region has 11 residues. V lost 6 bases and J 8 bases, leaving 8 bases between the germline ends. The germline V gene has CDR1 LNHDA and CDR2 SQIVND (reference sequence). The CDR3 DNA is TGTGCCAGTAGGAGTACCGATGAGCAGTTCTTC. Translating gives CASRSTDEQFF.

V is TRBV2 and J is TRBJ2-1; 12 bases align to TRBD2. From germline, CDR1 is SNHLY and CDR2 FYNNEI. V lost 7 bases, J lost 8 bases, and 12 bases stayed unmatched. The length of the CDR3 is 16 residues. The CDR3 DNA reads as TGTGCCAGCAACAACCCGGGACTAGCGGGTATATATGAGCAGTTCTTC. Its translation: CASNNPGLAGIYEQFF. Using reference TRBV2 and TRBJ2-1 for the parts outside the CDR3, the full variable domain is EPEVTQTPSHQVTQMGQEVILRCVPISNHLYFYWYRQILGQKVEFLVSFYNNEISEKSEIFDDQFSVERPDGSNFTLKIRSTKLEDSAMYFCASNNPGLAGIYEQFFGPGTRLTVL.

A word on this clone: At one boundary the junction diverges from the germline segment, which might be a read error. This chain links TRBV7-7 with TRBJ2-2; a weak D match, TRBD2 (6 bases). The CDR3 runs to 16 residues. Germline V gene data show CDR1 as SSHAT and CDR2 as FNYEAQ (reference sequence). The CDR3 loop is CASSLLTSPDTGELFF. For the CDR3, the DNA is TGTGCTAGCAGCTTACTGACTAGTCCAGACACCGGGGAGCTGTTTTTT. Full variable domain (remainder filled in from reference TRBV7-7 and TRBJ2-2): GAGVSQSPRYKVTKRGQDVTLRCDPISSHATLYWYQQALGQGPEFLTYFNYEAQPDKSGLPSDRFSAERPEGSISTLTIQRTEQRDSAMYRCASSLLTSPDTGELFFGEGSRLTVL.

The chain uses TRBV30 and TRBJ2-5; tentative D call: TRBD1 (6 bases). The assigned J gene may be wrong: the sequence end matches TRBJ2-7 better. This CDR3 contains 12 residues. Germline CDR1 reads GTSNPN; CDR2 reads SVGIG (reference sequence). CDR3 protein: CAYYRAPNEQYF. In DNA, the CDR3 is TGTGCCTACTACAGGGCTCCGAACGAGCAGTACTTC.

V gene TRBV5-6 combines with J gene TRBJ2-3; D is perhaps TRBD1 (5 bases). There are 15 residues in the CDR3. CDR1 and CDR2 (germline): SGHDT, YYEEEE. V was pared by 3 bases and J by 2 bases, with 13 bases between. Written as DNA, the CDR3 is TGTGCCAGCAGCTCCCTGACAGCCTCCACAGATACGCAGTATTTT. It yields the protein CASSSLTASTDTQYF.

The chain has TRBV27 and TRBJ2-1; TRBD2 matches at 11 bases. Germline V gene lookup returns CDR1 MNHEY and CDR2 SMNVEV (reference sequence). V gave up 5 bases and J gave up 5 bases; unmatched junction bases: 5. The CDR3 consists of 15 residues. The CDR3, as DNA: TGTGCCAGCAGTCCAGGGACTAGCGGCCACAATGAGCAGTTCTTC. Translation gives CASSPGTSGHNEQFF.

The chain carries TRBV5-1 and TRBJ2-7; a possible D gene is TRBD2 (5 bases). This CDR3 has 17 residues. Germline CDR1 is SGHRS and CDR2 is YFSETQ. Trimming stripped 0 bases from V and 3 bases from J, with 19 bases between. The chain's CDR3 is CASSLENWETIYYEQYF. The DNA of the CDR3 is TGCGCCAGCAGCTTGGAGAATTGGGAGACTATATACTACGAGCAGTACTTC.

The V and J genes are TRBV19 and TRBJ1-5, with 7 bases that match TRBD1. V lost 3 bases and J lost 3; bases outside the gene matches: 8. Germline V gene data show CDR1 as LNHDA and CDR2 as SQIVND (reference sequence). The CDR3 sequence is 16 residues long. CDR3 coding DNA: TGTGCCAGTAGTATCGACAGGGCTCCTCTCAATCAGCCCCAGCATTTT. This codes for CASSIDRAPLNQPQHF.